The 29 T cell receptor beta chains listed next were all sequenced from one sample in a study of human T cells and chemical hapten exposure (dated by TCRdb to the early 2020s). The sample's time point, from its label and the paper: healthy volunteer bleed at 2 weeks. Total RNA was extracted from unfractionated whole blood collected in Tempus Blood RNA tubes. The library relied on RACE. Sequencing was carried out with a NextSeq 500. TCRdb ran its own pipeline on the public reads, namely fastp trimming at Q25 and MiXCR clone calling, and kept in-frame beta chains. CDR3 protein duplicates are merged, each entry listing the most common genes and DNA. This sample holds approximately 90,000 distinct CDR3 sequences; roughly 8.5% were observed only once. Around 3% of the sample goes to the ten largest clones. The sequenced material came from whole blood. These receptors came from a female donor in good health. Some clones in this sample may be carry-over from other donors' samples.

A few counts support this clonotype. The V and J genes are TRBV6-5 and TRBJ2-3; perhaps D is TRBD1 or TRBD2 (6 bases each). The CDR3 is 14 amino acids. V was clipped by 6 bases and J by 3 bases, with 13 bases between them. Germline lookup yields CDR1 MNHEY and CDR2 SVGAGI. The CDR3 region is CASRGGSWTDTQYF. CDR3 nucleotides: TGTGCCAGCAGAGGGGGGAGTTGGACAGATACGCAGTATTTT.

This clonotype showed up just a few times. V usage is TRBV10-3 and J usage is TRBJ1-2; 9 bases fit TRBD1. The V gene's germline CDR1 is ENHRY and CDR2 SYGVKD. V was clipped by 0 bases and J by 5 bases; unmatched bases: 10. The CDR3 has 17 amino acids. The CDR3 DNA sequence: TGTGCCATCAGTGAGTCCGCCGGGACAGGGAATCGGTATGGCTACACCTTC. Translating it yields CAISESAGTGNRYGYTF.

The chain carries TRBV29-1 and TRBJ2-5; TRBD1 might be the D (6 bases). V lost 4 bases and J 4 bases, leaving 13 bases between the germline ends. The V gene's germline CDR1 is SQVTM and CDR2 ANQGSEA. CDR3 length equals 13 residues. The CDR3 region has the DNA TGCAGCGTTGGACAGGTCGAGGGAGAGACCCAGTACTTC. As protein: CSVGQVEGETQYF.

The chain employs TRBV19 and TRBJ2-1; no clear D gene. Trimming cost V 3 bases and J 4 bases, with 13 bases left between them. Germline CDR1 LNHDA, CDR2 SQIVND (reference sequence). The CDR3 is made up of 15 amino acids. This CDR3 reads CASSISGRPYNEQFF. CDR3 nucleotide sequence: TGTGCCAGTAGTATTTCGGGTAGGCCTTACAATGAGCAGTTCTTC.

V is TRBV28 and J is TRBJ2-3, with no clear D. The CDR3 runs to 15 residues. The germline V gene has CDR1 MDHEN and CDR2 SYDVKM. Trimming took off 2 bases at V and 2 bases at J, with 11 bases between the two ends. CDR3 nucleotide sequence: TGTGCCAGCAGTTTACGTGCGGTTTTCACAGATACGCAGTATTTT. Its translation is CASSLRAVFTDTQYF.

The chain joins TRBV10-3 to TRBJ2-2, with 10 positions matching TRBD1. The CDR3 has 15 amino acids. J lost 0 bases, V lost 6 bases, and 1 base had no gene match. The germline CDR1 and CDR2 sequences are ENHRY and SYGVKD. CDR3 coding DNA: TGTGCCATCAGGGGGACAGGGGCGAACACCGGGGAGCTGTTTTTT. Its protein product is CAIRGTGANTGELFF.

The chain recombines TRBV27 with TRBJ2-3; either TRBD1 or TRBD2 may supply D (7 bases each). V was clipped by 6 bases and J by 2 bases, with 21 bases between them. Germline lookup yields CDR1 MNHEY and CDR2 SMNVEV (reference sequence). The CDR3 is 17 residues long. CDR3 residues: CASRTTGERGHTDTQYF. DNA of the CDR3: TGTGCCAGCAGGACAACAGGGGAGCGGGGCCACACAGATACGCAGTATTTT.

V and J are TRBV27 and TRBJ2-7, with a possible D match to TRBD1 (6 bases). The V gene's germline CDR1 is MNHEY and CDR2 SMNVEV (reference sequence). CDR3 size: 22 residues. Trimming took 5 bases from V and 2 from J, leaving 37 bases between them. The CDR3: CASSAHGRQDTLLKNDPYEQYF. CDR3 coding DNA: TGTGCCAGCAGTGCGCATGGACGACAGGACACATTGTTAAAGAACGACCCCTACGAGCAGTACTTC.

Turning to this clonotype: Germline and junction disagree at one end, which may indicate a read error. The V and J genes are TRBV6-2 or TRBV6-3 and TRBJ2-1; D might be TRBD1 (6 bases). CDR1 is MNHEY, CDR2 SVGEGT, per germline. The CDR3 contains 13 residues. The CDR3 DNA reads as TGTGCCAGCAGTTACGGGACAAACAAAGAGCAGTTCTTC. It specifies CASSYGTNKEQFF.

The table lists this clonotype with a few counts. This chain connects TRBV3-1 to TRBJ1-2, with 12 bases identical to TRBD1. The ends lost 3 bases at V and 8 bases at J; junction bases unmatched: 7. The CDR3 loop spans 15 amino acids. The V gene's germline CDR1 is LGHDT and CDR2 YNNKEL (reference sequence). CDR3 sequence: CASSQWDRGPGGYTF. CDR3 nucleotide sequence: TGTGCCAGCAGCCAGTGGGACAGGGGGCCTGGGGGCTACACCTTC.

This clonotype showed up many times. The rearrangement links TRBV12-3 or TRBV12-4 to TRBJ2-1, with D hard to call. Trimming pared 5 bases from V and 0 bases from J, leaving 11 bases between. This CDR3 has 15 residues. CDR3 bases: TGTGCCAGCAGTCCGACATTAAGCTCCTACAATGAGCAGTTCTTC. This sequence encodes CASSPTLSSYNEQFF.

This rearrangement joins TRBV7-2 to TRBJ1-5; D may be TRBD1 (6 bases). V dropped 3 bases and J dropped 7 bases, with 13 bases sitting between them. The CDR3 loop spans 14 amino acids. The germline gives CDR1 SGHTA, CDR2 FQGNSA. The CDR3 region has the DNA TGTGCCAGCAGCTTGAGGACAACAGGGCAGCCCCAGCATTTT. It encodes CASSLRTTGQPQHF. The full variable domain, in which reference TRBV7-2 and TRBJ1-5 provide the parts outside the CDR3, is GAGVSQSPSNKVTEKGKDVELRCDPISGHTALYWYRQSLGQGLEFLIYFQGNSAPDKSGLPSDRFSAERTGGSVSTLTIQRTQQEDSAVYLCASSLRTTGQPQHFGDGTRLSIL.

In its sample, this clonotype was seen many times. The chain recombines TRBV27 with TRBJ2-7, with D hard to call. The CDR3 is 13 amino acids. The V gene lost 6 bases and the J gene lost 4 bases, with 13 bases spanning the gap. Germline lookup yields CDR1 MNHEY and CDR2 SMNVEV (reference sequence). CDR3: CASSPGLAYEQYF. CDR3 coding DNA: TGTGCCAGCAGCCCGGGCCTGGCGTACGAGCAGTACTTC.

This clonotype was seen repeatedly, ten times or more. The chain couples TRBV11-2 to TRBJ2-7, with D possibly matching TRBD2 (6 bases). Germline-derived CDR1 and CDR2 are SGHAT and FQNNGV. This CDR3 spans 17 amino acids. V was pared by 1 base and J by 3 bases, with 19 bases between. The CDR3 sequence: CASSLVLGTADIYEQYF. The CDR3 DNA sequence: TGTGCCAGCAGCTTAGTACTCGGGACTGCTGATATCTACGAGCAGTACTTC.

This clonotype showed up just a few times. CDR3 nucleotides: TGCGCCAGCAGCCAAGATAGTCGGACAGGGGGATGGAATTCACCCCTCCACTTT. Encoded protein: CASSQDSRTGGWNSPLHF. V gene TRBV4-1 combines with J gene TRBJ1-6; 10 bases are shared with TRBD1. After removal of 0 bases from V and 7 bases from J, the junction contained 9 bases not matched to a gene. Per germline, CDR1 MGHRA and CDR2 YSYEKL. The CDR3 length is 18 residues.

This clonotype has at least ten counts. The CDR3 sequence: CASSPGTAQETQYF. The CDR3, as DNA: TGCGCCAGCAGCCCCGGGACAGCGCAAGAGACCCAGTACTTC. This rearrangement joins TRBV4-1 to TRBJ2-5, with 7 bases lining up with TRBD1. CDR1 is MGHRA, CDR2 YSYEKL, per germline. The V segment lost 4 bases and the J segment 2 bases; nucleotides outside the gene matches: 4. This CDR3 contains 14 residues.

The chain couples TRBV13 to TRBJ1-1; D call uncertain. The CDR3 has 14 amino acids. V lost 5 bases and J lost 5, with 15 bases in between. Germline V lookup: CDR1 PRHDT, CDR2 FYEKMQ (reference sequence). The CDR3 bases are TGTGCCAGCAGCGAGTGGGGTCCGCGGACTGAAGCTTTCTTT. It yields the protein CASSEWGPRTEAFF.

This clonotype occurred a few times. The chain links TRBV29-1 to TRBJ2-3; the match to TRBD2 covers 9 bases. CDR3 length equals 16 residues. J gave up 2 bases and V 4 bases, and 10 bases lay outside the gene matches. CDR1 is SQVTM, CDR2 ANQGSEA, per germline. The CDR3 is CSVGLAGAVFTDTQYF. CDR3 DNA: TGCAGCGTTGGGTTAGCGGGAGCGGTCTTCACAGATACGCAGTATTTT.

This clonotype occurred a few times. The CDR3 sequence is CAISRTGQNTEAFF. CDR3 nucleotide sequence: TGTGCCATCAGCCGGACAGGGCAGAACACTGAAGCTTTCTTT. V is TRBV10-3 and J is TRBJ1-1, with 8 bases matching TRBD1. The CDR3 consists of 14 residues. The germline V gene has CDR1 ENHRY and CDR2 SYGVKD. V lost 6 bases and J lost 1; bases outside the gene matches: 4.

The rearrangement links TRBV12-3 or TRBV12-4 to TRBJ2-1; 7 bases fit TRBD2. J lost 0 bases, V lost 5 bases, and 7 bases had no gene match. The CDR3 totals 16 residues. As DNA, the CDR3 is TGTGCCAGCAGTCGGCCTGGGAGGGACTCCTACAATGAGCAGTTCTTC. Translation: CASSRPGRDSYNEQFF.

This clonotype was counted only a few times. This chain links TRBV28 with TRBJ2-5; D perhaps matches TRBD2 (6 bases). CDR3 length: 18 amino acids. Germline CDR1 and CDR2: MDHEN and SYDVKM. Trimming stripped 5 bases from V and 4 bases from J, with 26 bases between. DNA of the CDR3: TGTGCCAGCAGTCCGTCGGACCCCTATGTGTGGGGAGGAGAGACCCAGTACTTC. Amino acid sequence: CASSPSDPYVWGGETQYF.

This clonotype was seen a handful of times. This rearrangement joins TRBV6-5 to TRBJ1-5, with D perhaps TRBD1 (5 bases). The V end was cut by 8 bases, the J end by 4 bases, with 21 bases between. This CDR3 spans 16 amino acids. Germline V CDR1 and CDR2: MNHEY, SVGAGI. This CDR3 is CASRQATGRLNQPQHF. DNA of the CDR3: TGTGCCAGCCGGCAGGCCACAGGACGTCTTAATCAGCCCCAGCATTTT.

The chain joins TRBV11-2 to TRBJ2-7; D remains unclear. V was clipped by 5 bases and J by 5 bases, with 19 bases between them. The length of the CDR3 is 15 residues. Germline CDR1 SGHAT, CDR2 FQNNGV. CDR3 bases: TGTGCCAGCAGCCAGGACCGCAATGCGGCCCACGAGCAGTACTTC. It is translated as CASSQDRNAAHEQYF.

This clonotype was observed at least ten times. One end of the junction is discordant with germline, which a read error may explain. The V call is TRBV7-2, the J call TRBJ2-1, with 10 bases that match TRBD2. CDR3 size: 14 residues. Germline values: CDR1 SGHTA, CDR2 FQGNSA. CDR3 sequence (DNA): TGTGCCAGCAGCCTAGCGGGGGCTTACAATGAGCAGTTCTTC. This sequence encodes CASSLAGAYNEQFF.

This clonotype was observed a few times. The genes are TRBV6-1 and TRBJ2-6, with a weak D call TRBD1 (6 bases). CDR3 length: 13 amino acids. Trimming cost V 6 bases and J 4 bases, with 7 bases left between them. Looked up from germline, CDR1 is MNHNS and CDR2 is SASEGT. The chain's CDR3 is CASRTGGANVLTF. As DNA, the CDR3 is TGTGCCAGCAGAACAGGGGGGGCCAACGTCCTGACTTTC.

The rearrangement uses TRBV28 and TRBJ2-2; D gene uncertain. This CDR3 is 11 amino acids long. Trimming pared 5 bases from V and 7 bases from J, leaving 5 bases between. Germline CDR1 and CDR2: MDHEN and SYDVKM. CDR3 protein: CASSLIGELFF. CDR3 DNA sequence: TGTGCCAGCAGTCTTATCGGGGAGCTGTTTTTT.

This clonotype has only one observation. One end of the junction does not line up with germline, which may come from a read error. CDR3 sequence reads: CVSSPDRVDEKLFF. CDR3 bases: TGTGTCAGCAGTCCCGACAGGGTGGATGAAAAACTGTTTTTT. The chain couples TRBV6-5 to TRBJ1-4; 7 bases match TRBD1. The CDR3 totals 14 residues. The V gene's germline CDR1 is MNHEY and CDR2 SVGAGI.

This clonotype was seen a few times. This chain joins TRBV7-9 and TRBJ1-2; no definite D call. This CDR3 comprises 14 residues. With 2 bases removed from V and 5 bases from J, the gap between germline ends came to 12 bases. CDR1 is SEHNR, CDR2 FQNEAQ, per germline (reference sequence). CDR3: CASSLPEPEYGYTF. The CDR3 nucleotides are TGTGCCAGCAGCTTACCCGAACCAGAGTATGGCTACACCTTC.

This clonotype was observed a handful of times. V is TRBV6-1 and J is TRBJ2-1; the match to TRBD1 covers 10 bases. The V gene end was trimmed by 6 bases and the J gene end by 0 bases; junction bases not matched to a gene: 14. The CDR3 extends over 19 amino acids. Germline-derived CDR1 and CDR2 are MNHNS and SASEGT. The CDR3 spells CASRGGDRGPFSSYNEQFF. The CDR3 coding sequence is TGTGCCAGCAGGGGGGGGGACAGGGGTCCTTTCAGCTCCTACAATGAGCAGTTCTTC.